Listed here is a single T cell receptor beta chain. This clonotype has more than one count but fewer than ten. Its antigen remains unidentified. Within one base of it there is no much larger clone, and no base qualities were kept. The sample comes from a study of blood T cells in healthy people across ages (dated by TCRdb to between 2014 and 2017). Regarding the study in general: In model experiments, template switching captured roughly one uniquely barcoded TCR beta cDNA molecule for every two T cells. Age-related changes in TCR beta repertoire diversity were measured in the study by deep sequencing normalized with unique cDNA molecular identifiers. Four age groups were formed from the donors: young (average approximately 15 years), middle-aged (approximately 41), aged (approximately 60) and long-lived (about 80). To avoid experimental bias, donors of different ages were randomly spread across the sequencing lanes. Two additional independent replicas of 1 million unique cDNA reads from the same blood draw were analyzed for two donors (one aged 18 to 30 and one aged 80 or older).

The method behind the library was 5' RACE. Sequencing was carried out with an Illumina HiSeq 2500. A second PCR of roughly 7 to 11 cycles was run with a J-beta primer mix and a sample-barcoded 5' primer. A unique molecular identifier was introduced onto each TCR beta cDNA molecule by a template-switch 5' adaptor carrying 12 random nucleotides. Each sample yielded at least 2.5 million CDR3-containing paired-end reads. First-strand cDNA synthesis was performed from all RNA using the Mint cDNA synthesis kit, with priming by a TRBC-specific oligonucleotide. Following uracil-DNA glycosylase treatment, a first 18-cycle PCR with universal primers M1SS and BC2_uni_R was performed on all cDNA. Under the source paper's analysis protocol: For normalization, 1 million high-quality reads, each with a distinct molecular identifier, were randomly selected from each sample. Instead of being binned into consensus sequences, reads that shared molecular identifiers were thrown out. CDR3 identification, clonotype clustering and error correction used MiTCR with a Q25 quality threshold and the strictest error-elimination algorithm. A nonparametric unseen species model using Euler transformation provided a lower-bound estimate of total TCR beta diversity. TCRdb itself trimmed the public reads at Q25 with fastp, ran MiXCR and retained productive beta chains. Entries are consolidated by CDR3 protein sequence, retaining the most common genes and DNA. The V and J calls here are based on TCRdb, not the publication. This sample gives over 950,000 distinct CDR3 sequences in total; around two fifths of them show up just once. The ten most abundant clones make up about an eighth of the sample.

Donors were a few dozen systemically healthy Caucasian individuals from Russia aged roughly 6 to 95 years. Around 9.7 milliliters of peripheral blood were collected from each donor into EDTA-treated Vacutainer tubes. Ficoll-Paque density-gradient centrifugation was used to isolate PBMCs, with at least 6 million obtained per sample. Trizol reagent was used to extract total RNA from the PBMCs, yielding at least 5.5 micrograms per sample. The percentages of naive CD45RAhigh/CD27high T cells were determined by flow cytometry on a PBMC aliquot from every donor. Points the paper makes about the study in general: Since profiling was done on bulk unsorted PBMCs, naive and antigen-experienced compartments could not be conclusively compared. Estimates of total diversity based on one million sequenced T cells were considered lower bounds and underestimates. The percentage of naive T cells measured by flow cytometry correlated strongly with observed TCR beta diversity. As age increased, observed TCR beta diversity per million T cells dropped in a roughly linear way, and a significant reduction was already evident by age 40. The CMV infection status of donors was not known, potentially confounding age-related changes in expanded clonotypes. Compared with the aged group, more naive CD4+ T cells, fewer expanded clones and increased TCR diversity were shown by the long-lived group, suggesting age selection.

Trimmed from V: 0 bases; trimmed from J: 6 bases; junction bases lacking a gene match: 8. Based on the germline V gene, the CDR1 and CDR2 sequences are SGDLS and YYNGEE. The CDR3, from cysteine to phenylalanine, totals 16 residues. Only the CDR3 portion is preserved as DNA: 48 bases, with reading frame beginning at the first base. This receptor was identified in a man between 18 and 35 years old in good health. The sequence joins TRBV9 to TRBJ2-3, with TRBD2 matching 9 junction bases. The source material was blood. This receptor carries the CDR3 CASSVDIAGALDTQYF. The DNA sequence is as follows: TGTGCCAGCAGCGTAGATATAGCGGGGGCGCTCGATACGCAGTATTTT. Here the CDR3 is joined to the reference TRBV9 and TRBJ2-3 genes, and the full variable domain is: DSGVTQTPKHLITATGQRVTLRCSPRSGDLSVYWYQQSLDQGLQFLIQYYNGEERAKGNILERFSAQQFPDLHSELNLSSLELGDSALYFCASSVDIAGALDTQYFGPGTRLTVL.